The clone carrying this TCR beta chain was detected only a few times. What it recognizes is unknown. Preparation of the TCRbeta library involved a method that used unique molecular identifiers. TCRdb re-called the PCR reads through MiXCR, storing one row per CDR3 protein. The sample has about 900,000 distinct CDR3 sequences, about 29% seen once. The sample belongs to a study of T-cell reconstitution after alpha-beta-depleted transplantation in children. Regarding the study as a whole: Reportedly, alpha-beta T cells present about two months post-transplant originated from several hundred expanded clones of graft origin. Surviving recipient T cells and intrathymic progenitors accounted for some patients' high TCRbeta diversity at day 60. From newly produced T cells came most of the T-cell counts and diversity one year after transplant.

The V and J ends lost 3 bases and 2 bases respectively, with 16 bases between them. CDR1 KGHSH and CDR2 LQKENI come from the germline V gene. The CDR3 has 16 residues. This specimen was PBMCs, mostly from graft donor cells, taken 360 days after TCRalphabeta/CD19-depleted stem cell transplant. The gene calls are TRBV18 and TRBJ2-5; D perhaps matches TRBD1 (6 bases). The origin of this receptor is a boy under two years old who had a stem cell transplant for SCID, so the T cells may come from the graft donor. This CDR3 is CASSPVRDRFQETQYF. In DNA, the CDR3 is TGTGCCAGCTCACCGGTCAGAGACAGGTTTCAAGAGACCCAGTACTTC.